This TCR beta chain was sequenced during a study of blood T cell repertoires in COVID-19. Study-wide context: Whether acute or convalescent, the COVID-19 samples came from the United States, Italy and Spain. PBMCs, B-cell-depleted T cells, or T cells provided the cDNA or gDNA that made up the material.

Seattle patients were enrolled while actively infected and followed longitudinally. Per the study methods: Nucleated cell counts were estimated from reference gene primer amplification. Produced via immunoSEQ multiplex PCR; TCRdb's table is partial and in-frame only. The D gene and trimming were derived from the DNA, and the V and J assignments and clone size from that table. The sample includes around 310,000 clones, around 90% seen only once; the top ten take around 0.96%. V dropped 5 bases and J dropped 6 bases, with 10 bases sitting between them. This CDR3 has 12 residues. The germline V gene encodes CDR1 SGHTA and CDR2 FQGNSA.

The sequence was obtained from a woman aged 40 to 50 with COVID-19, enrolled during active disease. What was sequenced was peripheral blood. The genes are TRBV7-2 and TRBJ1-1; D not certain. This CDR3 is CASSRGRSEAFF. DNA of the CDR3: TGTGCCAGCAGCCGAGGTAGGTCTGAAGCTTTCTTT. The variable domain in full, completed from reference TRBV7-2 and TRBJ1-1, reads GAGVSQSPSNKVTEKGKDVELRCDPISGHTALYWYRQSLGQGLEFLIYFQGNSAPDKSGLPSDRFSAERTGGSVSTLTIQRTQQEDSAVYLCASSRGRSEAFFGQGTRLTVV.